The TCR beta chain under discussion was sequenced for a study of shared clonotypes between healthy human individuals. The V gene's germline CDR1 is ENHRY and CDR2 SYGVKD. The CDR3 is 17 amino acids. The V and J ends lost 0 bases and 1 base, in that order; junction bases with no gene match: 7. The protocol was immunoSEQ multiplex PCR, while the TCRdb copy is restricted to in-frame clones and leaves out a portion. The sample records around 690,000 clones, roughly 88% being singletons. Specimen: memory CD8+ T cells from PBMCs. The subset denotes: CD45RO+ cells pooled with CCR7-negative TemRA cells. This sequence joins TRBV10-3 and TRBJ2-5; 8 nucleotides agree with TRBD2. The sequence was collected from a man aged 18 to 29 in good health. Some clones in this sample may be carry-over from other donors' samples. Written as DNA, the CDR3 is TGTGCCATCAGTGAGTCGATGTCCGGGGGGGGCCAAGAGACCCAGTACTTC. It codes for CAISESMSGGGQETQYF.